This entry concerns a single T cell receptor beta chain. No cognate antigen has been identified for it. Per-nucleotide qualities are absent, and no much larger clonotype sits a single base away. Using the deep immunoSEQ assay, TCR CDR3 regions were amplified from genomic DNA by multiplex PCR. Extracted genomic DNA from each cell subset was spread evenly across all wells of several immunoSEQ 96-well plates, with each plate serving as a replicate. For sorted subsets, each replicate PCR was loaded with roughly 190 ng genomic DNA, equivalent to 32,000 or so T cell genomes. Purified libraries were quantified with a Qubit 3.0 fluorometer, sized on a Bioanalyzer 2100, and re-quantified with the KAPA Library Quantification kit. A separate single-read 150-cycle Illumina NextSeq 550 flow cell was used to sequence each immunoSEQ 96-well plate. Per the authors' processing: Because only junctional sequences without quality scores were contained in the immunoSEQ output, filtering matching that applied to full-length reads could not be performed. Sequences were annotated with PyIR, a Python wrapper for IgBLAST v1.9, using IMGT germline references to assign V/J genes and CDR3. Reads were removed for weak V/J assignments (E-value above 1e-6), missing CDR3, stop codons, out-of-frame junctions, or ambiguous translated residues. V3J clonotypes were defined by identical inferred V gene, J gene, and CDR3 amino acid sequence. Percentage overlap between repertoires was calculated by dividing the number of shared unique clonotypes by the size of the smaller repertoire. Three approaches were used to assess repertoire richness: RTK rarefaction, the Chao1 estimator, and Recon v2.1 estimates of unobserved clonotypes. For all TCRbeta clonotypes obtained by the gDNA method from a handful of donors, generation probabilities were computed with OLGA. Imported from immuneACCESS, the table was reduced by TCRdb to in-frame sequences with V and J called. These copies leave out some clones; in studies compared against another copy, an unresolved V gene accounts for under half, and the cause of the remainder is not known. That table furnishes V, J and clone size, whereas the DNA furnished D and trimming. In this sample the table shows 2 million or so clones, about 95% of which occur a single time. The ten largest clonotypes hold 1% to 1.3% of the sample.

Spanning cysteine to phenylalanine, the CDR3 consists of 15 amino acids. The entry retains the CDR3 DNA only, 45 bases that are in frame from base 1. After removal of 7 bases from V and 6 bases from J, the junction retains 11 bases not matched to a gene. Based on the germline V gene (reference sequence), the CDR1 and CDR2 sequences are WNHNN and SYGVQD. The source of the sample is a study of shared clonotypes between healthy human individuals (dated by TCRdb to about 2020). Study-level background: A couple of women and a few men aged 18 to 49 years were included in the cohort. For each donor, CD4 naive and CD4 memory were each given three plates, CD8 naive was given two plates, and CD8 memory was given one plate. Blood TCR repertoires of several healthy adults were deeply sequenced to estimate repertoire size and the extent of clonotype sharing between individuals. To increase sequencing depth and limit assay-specific biases, different laboratories used diverse techniques to prepare libraries and sequence TCR repertoires. Between about 0.94 and 8.9 billion PBMCs per donor were obtained by leukapheresis. The research as a whole found: Sampling was restricted to blood, and TCR repertoires in tissue are likely to differ from TCR repertoires in blood. Pairwise subsampling led to the expectation that sequencing depth would affect the degree of clonotype sharing among donors. Naive subsets generally had larger estimated clonotype richness than memory subsets did. Higher generation probabilities were observed for clonotypes shared by all four sorted-subset donors than for non-shared clonotypes. When a few donors were compared, the shared fraction of clonotypes was around 4.6% for naive CD4, more than 3% for naive CD8, about 2.4% for memory CD4, and less than 0.45% for memory CD8. The small number of donors limited the genetic and exposure-history diversity represented. Rarefaction of sorted-subset datasets indicated incomplete sequencing despite the large sequencing depth.

CD8 naive samples consisted of CD45RO-negative cells that were positively selected for CCR7, yielding a CD45RA+CCR7+ population without TemRA cells. The donors were healthy, HIV-negative adults with no recently reported acute infections or vaccinations. Every donor was a Caucasian adult living in Nashville, Tennessee, USA. Blood was obtained by leukapheresis, after which PBMCs were separated by Ficoll-Histopaque density gradient centrifugation and cryopreserved in liquid nitrogen vapor phase. Analytical flow cytometry was used to check the purity and quantity of every magnetically sorted T cell population. Genomic DNA was isolated from each sorted fraction and quantified by UV absorbance on a Nanodrop 2000c.

The chain couples TRBV10-1 to TRBJ2-1, with 8 middle bases fitting TRBD2. This sequence was found in a man younger than 35 in good health. The specimen sequenced was naive CD8+ T cells sorted from blood. This sample's cell subset or site label indicates: CD45RA+CCR7+. The sequence in DNA is TGCGCCAGCACCTCTGGGCGGGGGGAAGTCAATGAGCAGTTCTTC. Its translation reads: CASTSGRGEVNEQFF.